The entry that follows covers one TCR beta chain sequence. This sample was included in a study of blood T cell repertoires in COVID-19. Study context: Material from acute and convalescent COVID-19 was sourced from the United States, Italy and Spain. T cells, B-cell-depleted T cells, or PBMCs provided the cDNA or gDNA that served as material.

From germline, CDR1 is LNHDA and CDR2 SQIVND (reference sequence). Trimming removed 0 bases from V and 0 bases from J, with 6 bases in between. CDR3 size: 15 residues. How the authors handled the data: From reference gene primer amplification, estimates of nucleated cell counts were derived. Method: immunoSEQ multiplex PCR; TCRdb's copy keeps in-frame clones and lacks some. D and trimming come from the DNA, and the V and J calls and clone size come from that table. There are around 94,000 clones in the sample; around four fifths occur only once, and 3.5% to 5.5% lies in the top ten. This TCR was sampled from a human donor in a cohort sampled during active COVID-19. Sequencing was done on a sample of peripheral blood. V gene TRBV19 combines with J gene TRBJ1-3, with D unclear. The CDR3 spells CASSIDRGSGNTIYF. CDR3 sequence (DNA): TGTGCCAGTAGTATAGACAGAGGCTCTGGAAACACCATATATTTT.